This paragraph reports one T cell receptor (beta chain). CDR3 length: 12 residues. Deletions cut 8 bases from V and 6 bases from J, with 13 bases between. Germline V lookup: CDR1 SGHTA, CDR2 FQGNSA. Seattle's cohort entered during active infection and was followed longitudinally. Assay: immunoSEQ multiplex PCR; the TCRdb copy retains only in-frame clones and omits some. The sample has approximately 260,000 clones, 80% to 90% seen once. The data originate from a study of blood T cell repertoires in COVID-19. Study background: The United States, Italy and Spain were the sources of the acute and convalescent COVID-19 samples.

The sequencing input was peripheral blood. The chain recombines TRBV7-2 with TRBJ1-1; D unclear. The clonotype originates from a woman aged 70 to 79 with COVID-19, enrolled during active disease. DNA for the CDR3: TGTGCCAGCGCCAGAGCGGGAGCTGAAGCTTTCTTT. Translating it yields CASARAGAEAFF.